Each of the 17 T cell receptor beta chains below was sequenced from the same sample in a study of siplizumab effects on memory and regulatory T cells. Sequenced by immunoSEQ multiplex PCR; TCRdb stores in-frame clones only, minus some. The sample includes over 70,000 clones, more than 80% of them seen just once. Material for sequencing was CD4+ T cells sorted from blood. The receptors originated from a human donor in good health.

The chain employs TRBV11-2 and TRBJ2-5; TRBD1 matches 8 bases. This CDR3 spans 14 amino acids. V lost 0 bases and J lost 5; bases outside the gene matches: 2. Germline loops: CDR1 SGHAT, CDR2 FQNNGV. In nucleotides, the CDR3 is TGTGCCAGCAGCTTAGAGACAGGGGTCGAGACCCAGTACTTC. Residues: CASSLETGVETQYF.

The CDR3: CASGSGQASYEQYF. The CDR3 bases are TGTGCTAGTGGTTCCGGACAGGCCTCCTACGAGCAGTACTTC. V and J are TRBV12-5 and TRBJ2-7; TRBD1 aligns across 7 bases. With 4 bases clipped from V and 0 bases from J, the junction kept 3 bases outside the gene matches. This CDR3 spans 14 amino acids. Germline-derived CDR1 and CDR2 are LGHNT and FRNRAP.

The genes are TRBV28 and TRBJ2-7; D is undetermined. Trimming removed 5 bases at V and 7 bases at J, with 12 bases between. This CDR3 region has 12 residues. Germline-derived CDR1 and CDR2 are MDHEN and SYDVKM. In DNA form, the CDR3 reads TGTGCCAGCAGTACAACCCCGACTGAGCAGTACTTC. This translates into CASSTTPTEQYF.

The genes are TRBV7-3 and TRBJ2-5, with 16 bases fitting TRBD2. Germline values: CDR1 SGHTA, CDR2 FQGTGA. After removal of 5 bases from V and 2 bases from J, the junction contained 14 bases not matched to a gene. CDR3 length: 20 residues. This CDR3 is CASSLVPGLAGGPKQETQYF. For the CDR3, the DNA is TGTGCCAGCAGCCTAGTCCCGGGACTAGCGGGAGGGCCCAAGCAAGAGACCCAGTACTTC.

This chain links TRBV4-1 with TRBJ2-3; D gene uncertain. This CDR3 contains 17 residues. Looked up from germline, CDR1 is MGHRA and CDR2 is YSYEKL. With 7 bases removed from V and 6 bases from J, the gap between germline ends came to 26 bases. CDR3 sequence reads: CASTLNALIGNVDTQYF. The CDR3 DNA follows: TGCGCCAGCACCCTGAACGCTTTAATTGGTAATGTGGATACGCAGTATTTT.

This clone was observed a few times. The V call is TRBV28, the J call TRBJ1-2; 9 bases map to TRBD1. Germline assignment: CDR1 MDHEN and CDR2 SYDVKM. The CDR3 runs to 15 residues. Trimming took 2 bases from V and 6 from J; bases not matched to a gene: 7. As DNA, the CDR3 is TGTGCCAGCAGTTTACCGGGACAGGGTTATGATGGCTACACCTTC. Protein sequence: CASSLPGQGYDGYTF.

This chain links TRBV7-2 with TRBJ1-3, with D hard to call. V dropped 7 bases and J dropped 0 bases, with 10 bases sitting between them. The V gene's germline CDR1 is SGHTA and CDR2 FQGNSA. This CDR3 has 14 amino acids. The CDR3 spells CASTPHPSGNTIYF. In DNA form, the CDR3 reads TGTGCCAGCACCCCCCACCCCTCTGGAAACACCATATATTTT. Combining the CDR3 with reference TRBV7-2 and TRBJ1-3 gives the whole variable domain GAGVSQSPSNKVTEKGKDVELRCDPISGHTALYWYRQSLGQGLEFLIYFQGNSAPDKSGLPSDRFSAERTGGSVSTLTIQRTQQEDSAVYLCASTPHPSGNTIYFGEGSWLTVV.

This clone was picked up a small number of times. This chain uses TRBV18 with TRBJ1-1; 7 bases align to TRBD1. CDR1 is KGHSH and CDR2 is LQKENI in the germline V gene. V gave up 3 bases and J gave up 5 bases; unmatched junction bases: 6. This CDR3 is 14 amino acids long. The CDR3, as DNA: TGTGCCAGCTCACCGGGAGGGGGCTCTACTGAAGCTTTCTTT. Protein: CASSPGGGSTEAFF.

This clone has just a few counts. CDR3 region: CASSQGVLSNQPQHF. In nucleotides, the CDR3 is TGTGCCAGCAGCCAGGGGGTTCTGAGCAATCAGCCCCAGCATTTT. This rearrangement joins TRBV4-2 to TRBJ1-5; D is possibly TRBD1 (5 bases). The germline V gene has CDR1 LGHNA and CDR2 YNFKEQ. Trimming removed 3 bases at V and 1 base at J, with 10 bases between. The CDR3 totals 15 residues.

The CDR3 loop is CASSVAVTSKDNEQFF. CDR3 nucleotide sequence: TGTGCCAGCAGCGTAGCAGTGACTAGCAAGGACAATGAGCAGTTCTTC. The rearrangement uses TRBV9 and TRBJ2-1, with 7 bases aligning to TRBD2. Trimming took 0 bases from V and 5 from J; bases not matched to a gene: 8. Germline V gives CDR1 SGDLS, CDR2 YYNGEE. The CDR3 length is 16 residues.

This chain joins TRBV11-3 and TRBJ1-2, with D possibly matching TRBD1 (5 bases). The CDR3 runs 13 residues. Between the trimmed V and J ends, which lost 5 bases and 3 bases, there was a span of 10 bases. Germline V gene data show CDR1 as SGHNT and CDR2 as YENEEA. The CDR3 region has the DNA TGTGCCAGCAGCCCCGGACAAGACTATGGCTACACCTTC. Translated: CASSPGQDYGYTF.

CDR3 sequence reads: CASSYSTPQTGELFF. The CDR3 DNA is TGTGCCAGCAGTTACTCGACCCCCCAAACCGGGGAGCTGTTTTTT. V and J are TRBV6-5 and TRBJ2-2; D is undetermined. This CDR3 spans 15 amino acids. CDR1 is MNHEY and CDR2 is SVGAGI in the germline V gene. The V end lost 0 bases, the J end lost 5 bases, and 10 bases lay between the germline ends.

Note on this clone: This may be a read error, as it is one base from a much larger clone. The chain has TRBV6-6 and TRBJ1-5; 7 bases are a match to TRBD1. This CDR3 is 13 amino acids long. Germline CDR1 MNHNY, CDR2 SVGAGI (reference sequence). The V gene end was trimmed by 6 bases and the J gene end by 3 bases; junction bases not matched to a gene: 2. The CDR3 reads CASSRGDNQPQHF. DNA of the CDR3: TGTGCCAGCAGCAGGGGGGACAATCAGCCCCAGCATTTT.

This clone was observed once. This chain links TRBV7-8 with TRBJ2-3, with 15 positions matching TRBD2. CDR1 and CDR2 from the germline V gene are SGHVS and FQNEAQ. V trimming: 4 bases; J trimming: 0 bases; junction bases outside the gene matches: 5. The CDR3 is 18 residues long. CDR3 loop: CASSSGLAGGLSTDTQYF. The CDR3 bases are TGTGCCAGCAGCTCGGGACTAGCGGGAGGCCTTAGCACAGATACGCAGTATTTT.

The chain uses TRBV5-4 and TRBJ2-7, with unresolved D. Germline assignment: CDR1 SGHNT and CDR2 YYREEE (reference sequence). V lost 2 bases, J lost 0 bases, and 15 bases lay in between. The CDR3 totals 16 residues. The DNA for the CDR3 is TGTGCCAGCAGCTTTGGCCTGCCAGCGCGCTCCTACGAGCAGTACTTC. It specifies CASSFGLPARSYEQYF.

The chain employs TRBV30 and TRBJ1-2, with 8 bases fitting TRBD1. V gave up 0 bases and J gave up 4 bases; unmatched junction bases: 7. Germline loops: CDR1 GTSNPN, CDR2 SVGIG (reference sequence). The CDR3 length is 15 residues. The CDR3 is CAWSVPDRASYGYTF. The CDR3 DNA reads TGTGCCTGGAGTGTACCGGACAGGGCTAGCTATGGCTACACCTTC.

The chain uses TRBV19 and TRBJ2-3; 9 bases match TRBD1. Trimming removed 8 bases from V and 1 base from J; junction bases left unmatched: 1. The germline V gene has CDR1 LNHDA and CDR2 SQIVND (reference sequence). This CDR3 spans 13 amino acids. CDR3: CASRDRGTDTQYF. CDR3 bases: TGTGCCAGTCGGGACAGGGGCACAGATACGCAGTATTTT.